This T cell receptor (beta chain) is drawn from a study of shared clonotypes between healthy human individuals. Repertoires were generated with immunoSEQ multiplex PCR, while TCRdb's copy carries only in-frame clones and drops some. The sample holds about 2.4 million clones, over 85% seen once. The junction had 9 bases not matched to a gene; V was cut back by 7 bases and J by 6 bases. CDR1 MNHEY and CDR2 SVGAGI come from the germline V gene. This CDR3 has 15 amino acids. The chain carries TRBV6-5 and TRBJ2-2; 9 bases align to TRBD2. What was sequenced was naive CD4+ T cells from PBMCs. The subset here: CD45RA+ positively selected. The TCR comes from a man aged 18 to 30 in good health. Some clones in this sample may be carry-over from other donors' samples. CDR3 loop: CASNPRGGRAGELFF. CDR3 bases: TGTGCCAGCAATCCCCGGGGCGGGAGGGCCGGGGAGCTGTTTTTT.